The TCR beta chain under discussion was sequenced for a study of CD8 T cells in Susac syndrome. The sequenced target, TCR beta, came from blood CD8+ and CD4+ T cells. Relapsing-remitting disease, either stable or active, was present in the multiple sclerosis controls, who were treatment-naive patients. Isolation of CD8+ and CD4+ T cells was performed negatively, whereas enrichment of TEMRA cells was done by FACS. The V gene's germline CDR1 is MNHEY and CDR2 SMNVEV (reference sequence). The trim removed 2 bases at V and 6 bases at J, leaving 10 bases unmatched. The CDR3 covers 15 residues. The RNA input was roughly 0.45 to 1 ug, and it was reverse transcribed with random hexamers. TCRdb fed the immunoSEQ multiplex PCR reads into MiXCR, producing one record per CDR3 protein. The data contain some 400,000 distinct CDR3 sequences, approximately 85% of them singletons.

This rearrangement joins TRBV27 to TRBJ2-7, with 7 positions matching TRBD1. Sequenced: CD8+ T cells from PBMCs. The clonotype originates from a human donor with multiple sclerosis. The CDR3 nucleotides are TGTGCCAGCAGTTTAACTCAGGGGGTGGAATCCGAGCAGTACTTC. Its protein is CASSLTQGVESEQYF.